The 7 T cell receptor beta chains presented below share a single source sample, sequenced in a study of T cell responses to AZD1222 COVID-19 vaccine. Clones were sequenced by immunoSEQ multiplex PCR, and TCRdb holds only the in-frame ones, with some missing. The sample has 120,000 or so clones, under 95% seen once; the top ten hold roughly 5.4%. The material was peripheral blood, obtained on day 0 of AZD1222 vaccination. The source is an adult in good health.

This clone was detected only once. The chain employs TRBV20-1 and TRBJ1-2; 8 nucleotides agree with TRBD1. V lost 6 bases to trimming and J lost 6 bases; unmatched junction nucleotides: 3. Looked up from germline, CDR1 is DFQATT and CDR2 is SNEGSKA (reference sequence). CDR3 size: 11 residues. Here the CDR3 reads CSAKTGDGYTF. The CDR3 nucleotides read TGCAGTGCCAAGACAGGGGATGGCTACACCTTC.

The J gene is TRBJ2-3, the V gene TRBV5-1; D is unclear. Trimming stripped 0 bases from V and 3 bases from J, with 11 bases between. Germline lookup yields CDR1 SGHRS and CDR2 YFSETQ. This CDR3 region has 15 residues. This CDR3 reads CASSLGDPATDTQYF. CDR3 DNA: TGCGCCAGCAGCTTGGGCGACCCCGCGACAGATACGCAGTATTTT.

The chain joins TRBV14 to TRBJ2-1; TRBD2 aligns across 9 bases. Germline values: CDR1 SGHDN, CDR2 FVKESK. This CDR3 has 14 amino acids. Trimming removed 5 bases from V and 8 bases from J; junction bases left unmatched: 7. CDR3 amino acids: CASSARLAADEQFF. CDR3 bases: TGTGCCAGCAGCGCCCGACTAGCGGCGGATGAGCAGTTCTTC. Supplemented by reference TRBV14 and TRBJ2-1, the full variable domain reads EAGVTQFPSHSVIEKGQTVTLRCDPISGHDNLYWYRRVMGKEIKFLLHFVKESKQDESGMPNNRFLAERTGGTYSTLKVQPAELEDSGVYFCASSARLAADEQFFGPGTRLTVL.

This clone was detected once. The chain's CDR3 is CASSSRVRPRTDTQYF. The CDR3 nucleotides are TGTGCCAGCAGCTCTAGGGTTCGGCCGAGGACAGATACGCAGTATTTT. The chain employs TRBV5-6 and TRBJ2-3; D gene ambiguous. Between the trimmed V and J ends, which lost 3 bases and 3 bases, there was a span of 17 bases. Per germline, CDR1 SGHDT and CDR2 YYEEEE. The CDR3 has 16 residues.

The chain joins TRBV30 to TRBJ1-3; D gene unclear. V dropped 7 bases and J dropped 4 bases, with 14 bases sitting between them. The CDR3 consists of 13 residues. Germline CDR1 and CDR2: GTSNPN and SVGIG (reference sequence). The CDR3 nucleotides read TGTGCCTCGAGCGGGCCGACAGGAAACACCATATATTTT. The encoded protein is CASSGPTGNTIYF.

The table lists this clone with a few counts. The gene calls are TRBV19 and TRBJ2-7; D perhaps matches TRBD1 (6 bases). Trimming took 2 bases from V and 2 from J, leaving 13 bases between them. The CDR3 has 15 residues. CDR1 and CDR2 from the germline V gene are LNHDA and SQIVND (reference sequence). This CDR3 reads CASSIYQGLPYEQYF. The CDR3 DNA reads TGTGCCAGTAGTATATATCAGGGGTTACCCTACGAGCAGTACTTC.

The chain links TRBV28 to TRBJ2-7; D gene ambiguous. Trimming stripped 3 bases from V and 9 bases from J, with 15 bases between. Germline CDR1 MDHEN, CDR2 SYDVKM. The CDR3 is made up of 13 amino acids. The CDR3 sequence is CASSFGTPLRQYF. Here the CDR3 DNA reads TGTGCCAGCAGTTTCGGCACCCCCTTAAGGCAGTACTTC.